This T cell receptor beta chain came from a study of blood T cell repertoires in COVID-19. Study-level information: Collection of acute and convalescent COVID-19 samples took place in the United States, Italy and Spain.

The assay was immunoSEQ multiplex PCR, and TCRdb's table has in-frame clones only and misses some. The sample consists of under 120,000 clones, over 75% of them appearing once. CDR3 length: 12 residues. The germline V gene has CDR1 MNHNY and CDR2 SVGAGI (reference sequence). Trimming pared 6 bases from V and 14 bases from J, leaving 14 bases between. The material sequenced was peripheral blood. This clonotype was sampled from a man aged 65-85 years with active or convalescent COVID-19. V and J are TRBV6-6 and TRBJ1-6; D not certain. CDR3 sequence reads: CASSRDGRALHF. CDR3 nucleotide sequence: TGTGCCAGCAGCCGAGACGGTCGGGCCCTCCACTTT.